The TCR beta chain described here comes from a study of T cell responses to AZD1222 COVID-19 vaccine. Findings of the study overall: Spike-specific TCR breadth rose after two AZD1222 doses, and depth rose as well.

Some clones are missing from TCRdb's copy, which holds only in-frame ones; the method was immunoSEQ multiplex PCR. The table lists some 120,000 clones, roughly 90% of them singletons. Comment on this clone: The target antigen is unknown.

The input for sequencing was peripheral blood, taken on day 0 of AZD1222 vaccination. The receptor was isolated from an adult in good health.

DNA for the CDR3: TGTGCCAGCAGCCAAGATAGGAGGGGGGCTGGGGCCAACGTCCTGACTTTC. This gives the protein CASSQDRRGAGANVLTF. V gene TRBV4-2 combines with J gene TRBJ2-6; D is tentatively TRBD1 or TRBD2 (6 bases each). The CDR3 sequence is 17 residues long. V was shortened by 0 bases and J by 2 bases, with 11 bases between the two germline ends. Germline CDR1 is LGHNA and CDR2 is YNFKEQ.